What follows is one TCR beta chain and its context. The junction had 16 bases not matched to a gene; V was cut back by 3 bases and J by 10 bases. Germline assignment: CDR1 LNHDA and CDR2 SQIVND (reference sequence). This CDR3 spans 17 amino acids. These data are taken from a study of cytomegalovirus exposure and HLA in healthy donors. The PCR made use of 60 Vbeta and 13 Jbeta primers. The table came from immunoSEQ multiplex PCR; TCRdb's copy has only in-frame clones and leaves some out. The table lists more than 150,000 clones, around 75% of them singletons. The source of this sequence is a woman between 40 and 50 years old in good health and CMV-seropositive. The sequencing input was PBMCs. The chain couples TRBV19 to TRBJ2-1; TRBD2 matches at 9 bases. The CDR3 is CASSILPRAGGVSEQFF. The CDR3 coding sequence is TGTGCCAGTAGTATTCTCCCTCGCGCGGGAGGGGTGTCCGAGCAGTTCTTC.